This TCR beta chain was recorded in a study of human T cells and chemical hapten exposure. In the study overall: Per-sample TCR yield variation was attributed mainly to small pooled library volume differences.

The CDR3 runs to 12 residues. V dropped 6 bases and J dropped 0 bases, with 5 bases sitting between them. Per the germline V gene, CDR1 is MRHNA and CDR2 is SNTAGT. Noted time point: healthy volunteer bleed at 6 weeks. The authors extracted total RNA from unfractionated whole blood. This clonotype was counted ten times or more. Its matching antigen is unknown. Study findings and constraints: TCRs above 1 in 1000 frequency stayed constant with DPC sensitization.

Per the original methods: Samples ranged from about 23,224 to 690,600 TCRs, with a median of approximately 91,000. TCRdb re-analysed the RACE reads in MiXCR, keeping a single row per CDR3 protein. The V and J calls here are based on TCRdb, not the publication. The sample contains around 47,000 distinct CDR3 sequences, about 4% of which appear only once. This sequence joins TRBV6-4 and TRBJ1-1; D unresolved. Source material: whole blood. This TCR derives from a human donor in good health. Some clones in this sample may be carry-over from other donors' samples. For the CDR3, the DNA is TGTGCCAGCAGAAACATGAACACTGAAGCTTTCTTT. This gives the protein CASRNMNTEAFF.